The next 15 T cell receptor beta chains were all read from a single sample in a study of identical twins. Each CDR3 protein gets one entry after TCRdb re-called the 5' RACE reads with MiXCR. The repertoire includes about 220,000 distinct CDR3 sequences, approximately 5.9% of them detected once, and more than 12% sits in the top ten. In addition, the sample was reused for a study of T cells expressing NK-cell markers.

The sequenced sample consisted of CD8+ T cells sorted from blood. These receptors were taken from a woman between 18 and 30 years old in good health.

This clonotype was seen ten or more times. The chain links TRBV6-2 or TRBV6-3 to TRBJ2-1; TRBD1 might be the D (5 bases). CDR1 and CDR2 (germline): MNHEY, SVGEGT. Trimming pared 3 bases from V and 2 bases from J, leaving 8 bases between. This CDR3 has 14 amino acids. DNA of the CDR3: TGTGCCAGCAGTTATCAGGGCGCCTACAATGAGCAGTTCTTC. Its translation is CASSYQGAYNEQFF.

This clonotype was picked up a small number of times. This chain links TRBV6-1 with TRBJ2-2; no clear D. V was shortened by 5 bases and J by 2 bases, with 9 bases between the two germline ends. The CDR3 sequence is 14 residues long. Germline V gene sequence: CDR1 MNHNS, CDR2 SASEGT. CDR3 nucleotides: TGTGCCAGCAGTCCTCCCCTTAACACCGGGGAGCTGTTTTTT. Amino acid sequence: CASSPPLNTGELFF.

The CDR3 reads CASSGQGGVKNIQYF. The CDR3 DNA is TGTGCCAGCAGCGGACAGGGTGGAGTCAAAAACATTCAGTACTTC. The gene calls are TRBV11-2 and TRBJ2-4; the match to TRBD1 covers 8 bases. Germline CDR1 reads SGHAT; CDR2 reads FQNNGV. With V trimmed by 5 bases and J by 3 bases, 6 bases remained unmatched. CDR3 length equals 15 residues.

This rearrangement joins TRBV4-3 to TRBJ2-7; 9 bases are a match to TRBD1. Per germline, CDR1 LGHNA and CDR2 YSLEER. Unmatched junction bases numbered 7, after V lost 0 bases and J lost 4 bases. The CDR3 has 16 amino acids. CDR3 DNA sequence: TGCGCCAGCAGCCAAGATTGGACAGGGGTCTTTTACGAGCAGTACTTC. Residues: CASSQDWTGVFYEQYF.

The chain recombines TRBV12-3 or TRBV12-4 with TRBJ2-7, with a weak D call TRBD1 (5 bases). The V end was cut by 3 bases, the J end by 6 bases, with 15 bases between. The CDR3 runs 14 residues. Written as DNA, the CDR3 is TGTGCCAGCAGTTTTGGTAGCAGGGTCGCCGAGCAGTACTTC. Protein: CASSFGSRVAEQYF.

In its sample, this clonotype was seen a few times. The V gene is TRBV6-5, the J gene TRBJ1-2, with D tentatively TRBD1 (6 bases). This CDR3 comprises 15 residues. CDR1 MNHEY and CDR2 SVGAGI come from the germline V gene. V lost 0 bases and J 6 bases, leaving 14 bases between the germline ends. CDR3 protein: CASSYSRSNRDGYTF. The CDR3 nucleotides are TGTGCCAGCAGTTACTCGAGGTCGAACAGGGATGGCTACACCTTC.

There are a few counts of this clonotype. The gene calls are TRBV11-3 and TRBJ2-3; D is unclear. The CDR3 sequence is 11 residues long. V was clipped by 1 base and J by 10 bases, with 6 bases between them. Germline CDR1 SGHNT, CDR2 YENEEA. DNA of the CDR3: TGTGCCAGCAGCTTAGTACAATCGCAGTATTTT. Amino acids: CASSLVQSQYF.

This clonotype was seen repeatedly, ten times or more. The chain recombines TRBV12-3 or TRBV12-4 with TRBJ2-4; D is perhaps TRBD2 (6 bases). Trimming removed 4 bases from V and 0 bases from J, with 13 bases in between. The CDR3 runs to 16 residues. The CDR3 spells CASSWTPGGAKNIQYF. The CDR3 DNA reads TGTGCCAGCAGTTGGACCCCCGGGGGAGCCAAAAACATTCAGTACTTC.

In its sample, this clonotype was seen many times. The J gene is TRBJ2-1, the V gene TRBV4-3, with no clear D. Trimming stripped 1 base from V and 5 bases from J, with 9 bases between. Germline assignment: CDR1 LGHNA and CDR2 YSLEER. The CDR3 is made up of 14 amino acids. The CDR3 DNA reads as TGCGCCAGCAGCCAAGGACAACGGAACAATGAGCAGTTCTTC. It translates to CASSQGQRNNEQFF.

This clonotype was seen many times. The rearrangement joins TRBV24-1 to TRBJ2-1, with a possible D match to TRBD2 (6 bases). Germline V lookup: CDR1 KGHDR, CDR2 SFDVKD. CDR3 length equals 14 residues. Trimming removed 4 bases at V and 7 bases at J, with 13 bases between. The CDR3 protein is CATSDPGLQNEQFF. The CDR3 DNA sequence: TGTGCCACCAGTGACCCGGGACTTCAGAATGAGCAGTTCTTC.

This clonotype was observed a few times. This chain joins TRBV27 and TRBJ2-3, with 10 positions matching TRBD2. This CDR3 spans 15 amino acids. The ends lost 8 bases at V and 4 bases at J; junction bases unmatched: 9. The germline CDR1 and CDR2 sequences are MNHEY and SMNVEV (reference sequence). The CDR3 sequence is CASGTGTSVADTQYF. CDR3 nucleotide sequence: TGTGCCAGCGGAACCGGGACTAGCGTGGCAGATACGCAGTATTTT.

This clonotype was found a few times. The rearrangement uses TRBV6-5 and TRBJ2-7; D uncertain. This CDR3 spans 13 amino acids. V lost 2 bases to trimming and J lost 3 bases, with 8 bases between them. From germline, CDR1 is MNHEY and CDR2 SVGAGI. The CDR3 protein is CASSYTRFYEQYF. CDR3 DNA sequence: TGTGCCAGCAGTTACACCAGGTTCTACGAGCAGTACTTC.

The chain recombines TRBV21-1 with TRBJ2-3; the table's D call of TRBD1 was not tested on the DNA. TRBV21-1 is a known pseudogene. The CDR3 extends over 16 amino acids. The CDR3 nucleotides read TGTGCCAGCAGCAAAGCGCCGGGGGTAGGGACAGATACGCAGTATTTT. It yields the protein CASSKAPGVGTDTQYF.

This clonotype has ten or more counts. The rearrangement uses TRBV11-2 and TRBJ1-2; D not certain. Looked up from germline, CDR1 is SGHAT and CDR2 is FQNNGV. The CDR3 runs 11 residues. Trimming left V 5 bases short and J 7 bases short, with 8 bases between. The CDR3 here is CASSLIGGYTF. CDR3 coding DNA: TGTGCCAGCAGCCTTATAGGTGGCTACACCTTC.

The genes are TRBV7-9 and TRBJ2-7, with 12 nucleotides matching TRBD2. CDR1 and CDR2 (germline): SEHNR, FQNEAQ (reference sequence). The ends lost 4 bases at V and 0 bases at J; junction bases unmatched: 7. This CDR3 region has 17 residues. CDR3 protein: CASSSPTSGGDSYEQYF. The DNA of the CDR3 is TGTGCCAGCAGCTCCCCGACTAGCGGGGGCGACTCCTACGAGCAGTACTTC.